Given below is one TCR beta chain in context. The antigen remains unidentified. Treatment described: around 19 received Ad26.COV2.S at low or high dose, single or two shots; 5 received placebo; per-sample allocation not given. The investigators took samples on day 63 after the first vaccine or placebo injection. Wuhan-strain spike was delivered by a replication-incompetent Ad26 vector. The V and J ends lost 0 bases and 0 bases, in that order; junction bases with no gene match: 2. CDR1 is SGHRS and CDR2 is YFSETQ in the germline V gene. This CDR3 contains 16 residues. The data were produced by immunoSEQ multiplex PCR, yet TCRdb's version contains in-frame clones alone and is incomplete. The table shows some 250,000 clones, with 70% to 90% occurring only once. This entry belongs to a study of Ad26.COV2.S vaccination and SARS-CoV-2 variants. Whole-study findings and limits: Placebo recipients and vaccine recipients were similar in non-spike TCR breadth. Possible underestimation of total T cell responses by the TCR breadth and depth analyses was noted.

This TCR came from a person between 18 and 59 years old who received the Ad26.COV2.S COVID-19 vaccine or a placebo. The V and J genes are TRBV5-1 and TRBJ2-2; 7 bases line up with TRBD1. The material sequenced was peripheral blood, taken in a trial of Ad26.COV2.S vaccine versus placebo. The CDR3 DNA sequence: TGCGCCAGCAGCTTGGGGGACAGATCGAACACCGGGGAGCTGTTTTTT. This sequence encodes CASSLGDRSNTGELFF.